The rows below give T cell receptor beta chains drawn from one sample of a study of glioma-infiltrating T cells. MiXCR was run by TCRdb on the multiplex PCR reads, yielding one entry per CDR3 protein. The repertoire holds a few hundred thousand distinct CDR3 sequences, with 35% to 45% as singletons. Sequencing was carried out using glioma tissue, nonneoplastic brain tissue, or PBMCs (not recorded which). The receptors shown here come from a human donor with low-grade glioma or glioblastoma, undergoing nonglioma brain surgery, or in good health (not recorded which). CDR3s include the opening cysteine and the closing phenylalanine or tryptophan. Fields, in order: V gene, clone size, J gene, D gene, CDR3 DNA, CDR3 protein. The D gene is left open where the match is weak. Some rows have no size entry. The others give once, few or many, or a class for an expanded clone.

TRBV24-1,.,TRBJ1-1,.,TGTGCCACCAGTATCGATCGGAACACTGAAGCTTTCTTT,CATSIDRNTEAFF
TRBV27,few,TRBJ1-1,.,TGTGCCAGTCATGGGGGGGCATTGAATTTGGCTTTCTTT,CASHGGALNLAFF
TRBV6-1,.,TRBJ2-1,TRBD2,TGCGCCAGCAGTCCTAGCGGGAGGGCCCACGATGAGCAGTTCTTC,CASSPSGRAHDEQFF
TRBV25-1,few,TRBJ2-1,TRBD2,TGTGCCAGCAGCGTAACTAGCGGGAGGGCCAACAATGAGCAGTTCTTC,CASSVTSGRANNEQFF
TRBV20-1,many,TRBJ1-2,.,TGCAGTGCTAGGGCGGGGTCGGCTAACTATGGCTACACCTTC,CSARAGSANYGYTF
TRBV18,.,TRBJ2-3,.,TGTGCCAGCTCACCAACGCGGGACGTTCGTAGCATAGATACGCAGTATTTT,CASSPTRDVRSIDTQYF
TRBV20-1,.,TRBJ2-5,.,TGCAGTGCTATGAAGGGGATATCAGAGACCCAGTACTTC,CSAMKGISETQYF
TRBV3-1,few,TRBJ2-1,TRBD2,TGTGCCAGCAGCCTTCTAGCGGGACCTAGGGAGAATGAGCAGTTCTTC,CASSLLAGPRENEQFF
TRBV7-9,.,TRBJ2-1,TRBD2,TGTGCCAGCAGCTTAAGTTCGAGCGGGAGTTGGCGCAATGAGCAGTTCTTC,CASSLSSSGSWRNEQFF
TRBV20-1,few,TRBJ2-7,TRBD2,TGCAGTGCTAGTCATAGCGGGAGTTGGTACGAGCAGTACTTC,CSASHSGSWYEQYF
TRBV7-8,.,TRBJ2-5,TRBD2,TGTGCCAGCCGATCCCTCGGCGGGAGGTTCAAAGAGACCCAGTACTTC,CASRSLGGRFKETQYF
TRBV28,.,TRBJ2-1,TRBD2,TGTGCCAGCACTCCCTTGGTTAGGTGGCGGGAGCAGAACAATGAGCAGCTCTTC,CASTPLVRWREQNNEQLF
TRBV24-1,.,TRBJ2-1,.,TGTGCCACCAGTGACCCCGTTCATCCTATGACGGTAGGGGCCAATGAGCAGTTCTTC,CATSDPVHPMTVGANEQFF
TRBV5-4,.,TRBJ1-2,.,TGTGCCAGCAGCTTGGTTGGAGGAATTAACTATGGCTACACCTTC,CASSLVGGINYGYTF
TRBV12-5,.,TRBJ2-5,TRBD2,TGTGCTAGTGGTTCCACAACGACTAGCGGGAGGCAGGAGACCCAGTACTTC,CASGSTTTSGRQETQYF
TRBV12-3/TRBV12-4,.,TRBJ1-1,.,TGTGCCAGCAGCCCCGGACGAGTGGAAGCTTTCTTT,CASSPGRVEAFF
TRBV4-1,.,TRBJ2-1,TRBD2,TGCGCCAGCACCCCTAGCGGGAGCCTCAGTGAGCAGTTCTTC,CASTPSGSLSEQFF
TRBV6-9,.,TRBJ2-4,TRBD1,TGTGCCAGCAGTTGGGGACAGAGAAACATTCAGTACTTC,CASSWGQRNIQYF
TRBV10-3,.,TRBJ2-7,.,TGTGCCATCAGAGGACCTTCGGAACTCACAAGCTCCTACGAGCAGTGCTTC,CAIRGPSELTSSYEQCF
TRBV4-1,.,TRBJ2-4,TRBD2,TGCGCCAGCAGCCAAGACGCCCTGGGGAGGGCTGACAAAAACATTCAGTACTTC,CASSQDALGRADKNIQYF
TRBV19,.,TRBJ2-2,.,TGTGCCAGTAGTGGAACCAACAGGGCCGGGGAGCTGTTTTTT,CASSGTNRAGELFF
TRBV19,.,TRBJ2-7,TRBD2,TGTGCCAGTAGTATTGGACTAGCGGGAGCCTACGAGCAGTACTTC,CASSIGLAGAYEQYF
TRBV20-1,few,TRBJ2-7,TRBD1,TGCAGTGCTAGAGGGGGGACAGGACCGATTTACGAGCAGTACTTC,CSARGGTGPIYEQYF
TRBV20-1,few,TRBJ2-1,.,TGCAGTGCTAGTGCAGCGGGTTACAATGAGCAGTTCTTC,CSASAAGYNEQFF
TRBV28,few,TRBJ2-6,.,TGTGCCAGCAGTTTCGTCTGGAACTCTGGGGCCAACGTCCTGACTTTC,CASSFVWNSGANVLTF
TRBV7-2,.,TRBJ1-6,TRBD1,TGTGCCAGCAGGCAGACAGGGGGCTCAACACCCCTCCACTTT,CASRQTGGSTPLHF
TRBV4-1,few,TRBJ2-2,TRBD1,TGCGCCAGCAGCCAAGATGTGACAGGGGGCTTCACCGGGGAGCTGTTTTTT,CASSQDVTGGFTGELFF
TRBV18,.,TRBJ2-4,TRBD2,TGTGCCAGCTCACTCGGGACTAGCGCCGAAGGTATTCAGTACTTC,CASSLGTSAEGIQYF
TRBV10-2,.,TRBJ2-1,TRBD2,TGCGCCAGCAGTGGGACTAGCGGGAGGCCAGTTGGTCGTGATGAGCAGTTCTTC,CASSGTSGRPVGRDEQFF
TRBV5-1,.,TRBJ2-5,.,TGCGCCAGCAGCTTGTGGAGACCCCAAGAGACCCAGTACTTC,CASSLWRPQETQYF